This T cell receptor beta chain was retrieved from a study of T-cell reconstitution after alpha-beta-depleted transplantation in children. On this clonotype: No antigen is known for it.

Study-wide points: Day-60 TCRbeta diversity that was high in some patients was derived from surviving recipient T cells and thymic progenitors. Counts and diversity of T cells one year after transplant came mostly from newly produced T cells. After transplant, at about two months, alpha-beta T cells were reportedly derived from several hundred expanded graft clones.

Library preparation (for TCRbeta) was performed with unique molecular identifiers. TCRdb fed the PCR reads into MiXCR, producing one record per CDR3 protein. The sample has about 980,000 distinct CDR3 sequences, around 30% seen once. V was clipped by 9 bases and J by 0 bases, with 8 bases between them. Germline-derived CDR1 and CDR2 are MDHEN and SYDVKM. This CDR3 is built from 12 residues. This chain joins TRBV28 and TRBJ2-5, with D perhaps TRBD1 (6 bases). This TCR derives from a boy younger than two who had a stem cell transplant for SCID, so the T cells may come from the graft donor. The sample here was PBMCs, mostly from graft donor cells, taken 360 days after TCRalphabeta/CD19-depleted stem cell transplant. This CDR3 reads CASQGYQETQYF. CDR3 in DNA: TGTGCCAGTCAGGGGTACCAAGAGACCCAGTACTTC. Looking up the rest from reference TRBV28 and TRBJ2-5 gives the full variable domain: DVKVTQSSRYLVKRTGEKVFLECVQDMDHENMFWYRQDPGLGLRLIYFSYDVKMKEKGDIPEGYSVSREKKERFSLILESASTNQTSMYLCASQGYQETQYFGPGTRLLVL.